This TCR beta chain stems from a study of blood T cell repertoires in COVID-19. As for the study in general: The United States, Italy and Spain provided the acute and convalescent COVID-19 samples. PBMCs, B-cell-depleted T cells, or T cells were the source of the cDNA or gDNA that made up the material.

The CDR3 spans 18 residues. Trimming cost V 5 bases and J 4 bases; bases outside gene matches: 18. Germline V lookup: CDR1 SEHNR, CDR2 FQNEAQ (reference sequence). As originally analysed: Reference gene primer amplification gave nucleated cell count estimates. TCRdb's table, derived via immunoSEQ multiplex PCR, lists solely in-frame clones and lacks some. For V, J and clone size, that table is used; D and trimming come from the DNA. The sample contains roughly 270,000 clones, 88% of which appear only once. This clonotype was sampled from a young man with active or convalescent COVID-19. Sequenced input: peripheral blood. The chain uses TRBV7-9 and TRBJ1-1, with TRBD1 identical over 8 bases. The CDR3 nucleotides read TGTGCCAGCAGCACTACCAGGGGGCAGGGCCTGGGCCTCACTGAAGCTTTCTTT. Encoded protein: CASSTTRGQGLGLTEAFF.